What follows are 26 T cell receptor beta chains derived from one specimen sequenced in a study of CD8 T cells in ankylosing spondylitis. MiXCR was run by TCRdb on the 5' RACE reads, yielding one entry per CDR3 protein. The sample carries roughly 180,000 distinct CDR3 sequences, around 13% recorded once. Sequencing used blood, either unsorted or a sorted T cell fraction (not recorded which). The receptors originated from a male donor with ankylosing spondylitis or in good health (not recorded which).

On this clonotype itself: Possible read error: a much larger clone is one base away. The chain carries TRBV12-3 or TRBV12-4 and TRBJ2-1, with 13 bases matching TRBD2. CDR3 length: 15 residues. The CDR3 loop reads CACSFTSGGANEQFF. In DNA, the CDR3 is TGTGCCTGCAGTTTTACTAGCGGGGGGGCCAATGAGCAGTTCTTC.

This clonotype came up a few times. The chain joins TRBV7-9 to TRBJ2-1; the match to TRBD2 covers 8 bases. Germline V lookup: CDR1 SEHNR, CDR2 FQNEAQ (reference sequence). The CDR3 consists of 13 residues. J was trimmed by 10 bases and V by 4 bases; bases with no gene match: 6. CDR3 loop: CASSSSGRWEQFF. CDR3 sequence (DNA): TGTGCCAGCAGCTCGAGCGGGAGATGGGAGCAGTTCTTC.

This clonotype was counted a few times. The DNA of the CDR3 is TGCGCCAGCAGCCAACCCGTAGCTCCGGGTATCGACGAGCAGTACTTC. This sequence encodes CASSQPVAPGIDEQYF. The genes are TRBV4-1 and TRBJ2-7; D not resolved. Germline CDR1 is MGHRA and CDR2 is YSYEKL. The CDR3 consists of 16 residues. V dropped 2 bases and J dropped 5 bases, with 19 bases sitting between them.

At least ten counts were recorded for this clonotype. V is TRBV7-9 and J is TRBJ1-1; the D is unclear. The CDR3 covers 11 residues. V was trimmed by 5 bases and J by 4 bases, leaving 5 bases between them. Germline V gives CDR1 SEHNR, CDR2 FQNEAQ (reference sequence). Written as DNA, the CDR3 is TGTGCCAGCAGCCCAGTCACTGAAGCTTTCTTT. Its protein is CASSPVTEAFF. Combining the CDR3 with reference TRBV7-9 and TRBJ1-1 gives the whole variable domain DTGVSQNPRHKITKRGQNVTFRCDPISEHNRLYWYRQTLGQGPEFLTYFQNEAQLEKSRLLSDRFSAERPKGSFSTLEIQRTEQGDSAMYLCASSPVTEAFFGQGTRLTVV.

The rearrangement uses TRBV4-1 and TRBJ1-5; 7 bases agree with TRBD1. The J segment lost 5 bases and the V segment lost 3 bases, leaving 4 bases of the junction unmatched. Germline V lookup: CDR1 MGHRA, CDR2 YSYEKL. There are 14 residues in the CDR3. CDR3 DNA: TGCGCCAGCAGCCAGGACAGGTCCGATCAGCCCCAGCATTTT. Its protein product is CASSQDRSDQPQHF.

This clonotype appeared many times. The gene calls are TRBV7-9 and TRBJ2-5, with 7 bases matching TRBD1. Trimming cost V 5 bases and J 5 bases; bases outside gene matches: 5. This CDR3 has 13 amino acids. Germline assignment: CDR1 SEHNR and CDR2 FQNEAQ (reference sequence). Here the CDR3 DNA reads TGTGCCAGCAGCCCACAGGGACAGGAGACCCAGTACTTC. The encoded protein is CASSPQGQETQYF. The full variable domain, its missing parts supplied by reference TRBV7-9 and TRBJ2-5, is DTGVSQNPRHKITKRGQNVTFRCDPISEHNRLYWYRQTLGQGPEFLTYFQNEAQLEKSRLLSDRFSAERPKGSFSTLEIQRTEQGDSAMYLCASSPQGQETQYFGPGTRLLVL.

This clonotype was seen more than once but under ten times. V usage is TRBV6-1 and J usage is TRBJ1-2, with D unclear. Germline V lookup: CDR1 MNHNS, CDR2 SASEGT. Trimming cost V 1 base and J 7 bases, with 13 bases left between them. The CDR3 sequence is 14 residues long. The DNA of the CDR3 is TGTGCCAGCAGTGAAGACGGCTCCTATGGTGGCTACACCTTC. Its translation: CASSEDGSYGGYTF.

This clonotype was found a few times. The V gene is TRBV27, the J gene TRBJ2-7, with D unclear. The CDR3 runs to 16 residues. V shed 1 base and J shed 4 bases, with 17 bases lying between them. The germline CDR1 and CDR2 sequences are MNHEY and SMNVEV (reference sequence). The CDR3 DNA is TGTGCCAGCAGTTTATACGCCCCAACAGAACCTTACGAGCAGTACTTC. It translates to CASSLYAPTEPYEQYF.

Ten or more counts support this clonotype. The V gene is TRBV29-1, the J gene TRBJ2-5, with a possible D match to TRBD2 (6 bases). V was shortened by 5 bases and J by 6 bases, with 13 bases between the two germline ends. Germline V gives CDR1 SQVTM, CDR2 ANQGSEA. This CDR3 has 12 amino acids. CDR3 in amino acids: CSVPAGRQTQYF. CDR3 DNA: TGCAGCGTTCCGGCGGGGAGGCAGACCCAGTACTTC.

The chain recombines TRBV6-1 with TRBJ2-3, with 9 bases aligning to TRBD1. V lost 0 bases to trimming and J lost 3 bases; unmatched junction nucleotides: 16. CDR3 length equals 20 residues. The V gene's germline CDR1 is MNHNS and CDR2 SASEGT. In DNA form, the CDR3 reads TGTGCCAGCAGTGAAGCGGACAGGGGTATTGTCCTAGCGGAGACAGATACGCAGTATTTT. This translates into CASSEADRGIVLAETDTQYF.

The J gene is TRBJ2-1, the V gene TRBV24-1; 7 bases fit TRBD2. CDR3 length: 12 amino acids. V was pared by 6 bases and J by 9 bases, with 4 bases of the junction left unmatched. Germline V gene lookup returns CDR1 KGHDR and CDR2 SFDVKD. The CDR3 DNA reads as TGTGCCACCAGTCCGGGGGGTACTGAGCAGTTCTTC. Translating it yields CATSPGGTEQFF.

This clonotype has just a few counts. The chain uses TRBV5-6 and TRBJ1-1; D gene uncertain. Germline V gene data show CDR1 as SGHDT and CDR2 as YYEEEE. V lost 4 bases to trimming and J lost 7 bases, with 11 bases between them. This CDR3 spans 12 amino acids. CDR3 residues: CASSGTLIEAFF. DNA of the CDR3: TGTGCCAGCAGCGGCACGCTGATTGAAGCTTTCTTT.

In this sample, this clonotype turned up a few times. The genes are TRBV24-1 and TRBJ1-5; no reliable D call. Germline V gene data show CDR1 as KGHDR and CDR2 as SFDVKD. Trimming cost V 4 bases and J 1 base, with 7 bases left between them. This CDR3 contains 14 residues. CDR3 protein: CATSDMDSNQPQHF. CDR3 sequence (DNA): TGTGCCACCAGTGACATGGACAGCAATCAGCCCCAGCATTTT.

This rearrangement joins TRBV4-2 to TRBJ2-2; the match to TRBD2 covers 9 bases. V lost 0 bases, J lost 6 bases, and 11 bases stayed unmatched. The CDR3 is made up of 18 amino acids. Germline CDR1 reads LGHNA; CDR2 reads YNFKEQ. The DNA of the CDR3 is TGTGCCAGCAGCCAAGATATCGTCGCGGGAGGGATGGCCGGGGAGCTGTTTTTT. It translates to CASSQDIVAGGMAGELFF.

The rearrangement joins TRBV29-1 to TRBJ1-1; 7 nucleotides align to TRBD1. The CDR3 is 17 amino acids. Germline V lookup: CDR1 SQVTM, CDR2 ANQGSEA. V was pared by 1 base and J by 0 bases, with 11 bases of the junction left unmatched. Here the CDR3 reads CSVEGRGTGDMNTEAFF. In DNA form, the CDR3 reads TGCAGCGTTGAAGGAAGGGGTACAGGGGACATGAACACTGAAGCTTTCTTT.

J is TRBJ1-2 and V is TRBV5-6; possible D gene TRBD1, 5 bases. Germline V CDR1 and CDR2: SGHDT, YYEEEE. The CDR3 covers 14 residues. Trimming shortened V by 0 bases and J by 2 bases, and 8 bases separated the two germline ends. The CDR3 is CASSLEGDNYGYTF. The CDR3 DNA reads as TGTGCCAGCAGCTTGGAAGGGGACAACTATGGCTACACCTTC.

This clonotype came up a few times. V gene TRBV7-6 combines with J gene TRBJ2-3; 8 nucleotides line up with TRBD2. This CDR3 region has 20 residues. The germline gives CDR1 SGHVS, CDR2 FNYEAQ. The ends lost 1 base at V and 1 base at J; junction bases unmatched: 16. This CDR3 reads CASSLGLLGGPSGRTDTQYF. The CDR3 DNA follows: TGTGCCAGCAGCTTAGGACTACTGGGGGGCCCTAGCGGGCGCACAGATACGCAGTATTTT.

The chain joins TRBV4-2 to TRBJ2-7; the match to TRBD1 covers 7 bases. The CDR3 runs to 16 residues. The germline V gene encodes CDR1 LGHNA and CDR2 YNFKEQ. The V and J ends lost 4 bases and 0 bases, in that order; junction bases with no gene match: 9. In DNA, the CDR3 is TGTGCCAGCAGCCTAGTCCCGACAGGGCTCTCCTACGAGCAGTACTTC. It codes for CASSLVPTGLSYEQYF.

There are many counts of this clonotype. The gene calls are TRBV7-9 and TRBJ2-7; D remains ambiguous. The CDR3 has 12 residues. Trimming took 2 bases from V and 4 from J, leaving 6 bases between them. Germline V lookup: CDR1 SEHNR, CDR2 FQNEAQ (reference sequence). CDR3 sequence: CASSLIQYEQYF. CDR3 DNA: TGTGCCAGCAGCTTAATTCAATACGAGCAGTACTTC.

In this sample, this clonotype turned up a few times. The CDR3 DNA follows: TGTGCCAGCCGGAGCGGGAAAGGGCAGTTCTTC. Protein product: CASRSGKGQFF. The rearrangement joins TRBV27 to TRBJ2-1; 7 bases agree with TRBD2. Germline loops: CDR1 MNHEY, CDR2 SMNVEV (reference sequence). The CDR3 has 11 residues. With 8 bases clipped from V and 12 bases from J, the junction kept 7 bases outside the gene matches.

This clonotype was observed a few times. The chain is built from TRBV20-1 and TRBJ1-1, with D maybe TRBD1 (5 bases). The CDR3 has 15 residues. V was clipped by 3 bases and J by 0 bases, with 14 bases between them. Germline V CDR1 and CDR2: DFQATT, SNEGSKA (reference sequence). CDR3 region: CSASRRPDMNTEAFF. The CDR3 nucleotides read TGCAGTGCTAGCCGGAGGCCGGACATGAACACTGAAGCTTTCTTT.

This clonotype was seen more than once but under ten times. J is TRBJ2-1 and V is TRBV7-9, with D perhaps assigned TRBD1 or TRBD2 (5 bases each). From germline, CDR1 is SEHNR and CDR2 FQNEAQ (reference sequence). V lost 5 bases and J lost 0, with 17 bases in between. The CDR3 runs to 17 residues. The CDR3 sequence: CASSPRGIQSSYNEQFF. In DNA, the CDR3 is TGTGCCAGCAGCCCGAGGGGTATCCAAAGCTCCTACAATGAGCAGTTCTTC.

This clonotype appeared a few times. The genes are TRBV7-6 and TRBJ1-1; possibly TRBD1 for D (6 bases). Germline-derived CDR1 and CDR2 are SGHVS and FNYEAQ. Trimming cost V 5 bases and J 1 base, with 14 bases left between them. The CDR3 is 15 amino acids. CDR3 amino acids: CASSRPGGQNTEAFF. CDR3 sequence (DNA): TGTGCCAGCAGCCGCCCGGGGGGGCAGAACACTGAAGCTTTCTTT.

This clonotype was detected a few times. The rearrangement links TRBV7-9 to TRBJ2-7, with D uncertain. Germline CDR1 reads SEHNR; CDR2 reads FQNEAQ (reference sequence). CDR3 length: 12 residues. Trimming cost V 5 bases and J 6 bases, with 11 bases left between them. This chain's CDR3 is CASSLTLSEQYF. CDR3 in DNA: TGTGCCAGCAGCCTTACCCTATCCGAGCAGTACTTC.

The CDR3 DNA reads as TGTGCCAGCAGCCAGACAGGGGCTGGTGAGCAGTTCTTC. Its protein product is CASSQTGAGEQFF. The chain combines TRBV11-2 with TRBJ2-1; 8 bases are shared with TRBD1. With 5 bases clipped from V and 9 bases from J, the junction kept 6 bases outside the gene matches. The CDR3 consists of 13 residues. From germline, CDR1 is SGHAT and CDR2 FQNNGV.

A few counts support this clonotype. The rearrangement uses TRBV29-1 and TRBJ1-1, with D possibly being TRBD1 (6 bases). The CDR3 covers 15 residues. Trimming took 0 bases from V and 6 from J, leaving 17 bases between them. Germline V gene lookup returns CDR1 SQVTM and CDR2 ANQGSEA. The DNA for the CDR3 is TGCAGCGTTGAAGATGGGGGAGGGGGAGGATCTGAAGCTTTCTTT. It yields the protein CSVEDGGGGGSEAFF.